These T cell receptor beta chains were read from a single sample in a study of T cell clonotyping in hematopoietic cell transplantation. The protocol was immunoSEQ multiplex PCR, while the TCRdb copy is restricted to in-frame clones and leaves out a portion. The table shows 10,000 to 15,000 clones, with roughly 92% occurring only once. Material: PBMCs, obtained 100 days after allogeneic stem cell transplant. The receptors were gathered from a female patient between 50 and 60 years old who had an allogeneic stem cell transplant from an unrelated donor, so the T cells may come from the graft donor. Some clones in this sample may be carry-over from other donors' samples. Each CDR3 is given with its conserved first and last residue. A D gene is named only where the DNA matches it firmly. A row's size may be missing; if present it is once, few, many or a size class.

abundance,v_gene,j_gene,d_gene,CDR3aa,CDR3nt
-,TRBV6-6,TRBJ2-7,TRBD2,CASRTLAGMDEQYF,TGTGCCAGCCGCACTCTAGCGGGAATGGACGAGCAGTACTTC
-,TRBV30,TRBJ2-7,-,CAWRVGGSYEQYF,TGTGCCTGGAGGGTGGGGGGCTCCTACGAGCAGTACTTC
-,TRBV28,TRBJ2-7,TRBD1,CASQGSQGGYEQYF,TGTGCCAGCCAGGGCTCACAGGGGGGCTACGAGCAGTACTTC
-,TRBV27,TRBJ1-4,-,CASSKQGLVGEKLFF,TGTGCCAGCAGTAAGCAGGGGTTAGTAGGGGAAAAACTGTTTTTT
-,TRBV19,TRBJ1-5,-,CASSSLGRSNQPQHF,TGTGCCAGTAGTTCCCTCGGCAGGAGCAATCAGCCCCAGCATTTT
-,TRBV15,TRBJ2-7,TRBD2,CATSRDQRGSTTYEQYF,TGTGCCACCAGCAGAGACCAGCGGGGCTCCACAACGTACGAGCAGTACTTC
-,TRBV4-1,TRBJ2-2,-,CASSLDRDQGGTGELFF,TGCGCCAGCAGCCTCGACCGGGACCAGGGTGGCACCGGGGAGCTGTTTTTT
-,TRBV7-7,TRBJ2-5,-,CASSLVGGPQETQYF,TGTGCCAGCAGCTTGGTTGGTGGACCTCAAGAGACCCAGTACTTC
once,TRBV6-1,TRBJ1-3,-,CASSEKDSDTIYF,TGTGCCAGCAGTGAAAAAGACTCAGACACCATATATTTT
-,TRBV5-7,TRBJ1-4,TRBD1,CASSLERGRKLFF,TGTGCCAGCAGCTTGGAAAGGGGGCGTAAACTGTTTTTT
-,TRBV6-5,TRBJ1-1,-,CASSYAIGANTEAFF,TGTGCCAGCAGTTATGCCATTGGTGCGAACACTGAAGCTTTCTTT
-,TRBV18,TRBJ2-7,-,CASSPRQPPYEQYF,TGTGCCAGCTCACCAAGGCAGCCCCCCTACGAGCAGTACTTC
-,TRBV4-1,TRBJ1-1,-,CASSQGERVVEVF,TGCGCCAGCAGCCAAGGGGAACGGGTGGTGGAGGTCTTT
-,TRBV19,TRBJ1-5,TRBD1,CASSITPGQGIYGQPQHF,TGTGCCAGTAGTATAACCCCGGGACAGGGGATCTATGGTCAGCCCCAGCATTTT
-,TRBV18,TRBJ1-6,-,CASSPAGHSPLHF,TGTGCCAGCTCACCGGCAGGACATTCACCCCTCCACTTT
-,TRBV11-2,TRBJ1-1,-,CASSSLLGEENTEAFF,TGTGCCAGCAGCTCGTTATTGGGGGAAGAAAACACTGAAGCTTTCTTT
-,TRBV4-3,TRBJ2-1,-,CASSQEAASVQFF,TGCGCCAGCAGCCAAGAAGCGGCTAGCGTTCAGTTCTTC
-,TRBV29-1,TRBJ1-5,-,CSVARGSNQPQHF,TGCAGCGTGGCGAGGGGTAGCAATCAGCCCCAGCATTTT
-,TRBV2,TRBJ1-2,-,CASRPGTPLNYGYTF,TGTGCCAGCAGGCCCGGGACACCCCTTAACTATGGCTACACCTTC
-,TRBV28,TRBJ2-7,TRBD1,CASSPGQGETYEQYF,TGTGCCAGCAGCCCCGGACAGGGGGAAACCTACGAGCAGTACTTC
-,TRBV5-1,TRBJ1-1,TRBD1,CASSSTGGLATEAFF,TGCGCCAGCAGCTCGACAGGGGGCTTGGCCACTGAAGCTTTCTTT
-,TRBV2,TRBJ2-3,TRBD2,CASSFYLSGGSTDTQYF,TGTGCCAGCAGTTTCTACCTTAGCGGGGGTAGCACAGATACGCAGTATTTT
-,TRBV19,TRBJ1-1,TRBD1,CASSILWTGSGTEAFF,TGTGCCAGTAGTATCCTCTGGACAGGGAGCGGCACTGAAGCTTTCTTT
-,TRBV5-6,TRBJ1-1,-,CASSLFSRDAFF,TGTGCCAGCAGCTTGTTCAGCAGGGATGCTTTCTTT
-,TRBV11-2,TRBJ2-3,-,CASSFVGYSATDTQYF,TGTGCCAGCAGCTTCGTGGGGTATTCGGCCACAGATACGCAGTATTTT
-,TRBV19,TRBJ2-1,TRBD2,CASSKLAGGHTRGNEQFF,TGTGCCAGTAGTAAGCTAGCGGGAGGGCACACGCGGGGCAATGAGCAGTTCTTC
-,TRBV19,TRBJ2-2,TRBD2,CASSTPGGTGELFF,TGTGCCAGTAGTACCCCGGGGGGCACCGGGGAGCTGTTTTTT
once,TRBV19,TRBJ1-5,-,CASSSFLVNNQPQHF,TGTGCCAGTAGTTCATTCCTGGTTAACAATCAGCCCCAGCATTTT
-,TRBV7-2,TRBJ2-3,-,CASSFRWQSSTDTQYF,TGTGCCAGCAGCTTTCGCTGGCAATCTAGCACAGATACGCAGTATTTT
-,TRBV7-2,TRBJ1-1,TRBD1,CASSLQGAETEAFF,TGTGCCAGCAGCCTCCAGGGGGCTGAAACTGAAGCTTTCTTT
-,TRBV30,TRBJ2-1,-,CAWRQLATRYNEQFF,TGTGCCTGGAGACAACTAGCCACCCGGTACAATGAGCAGTTCTTC
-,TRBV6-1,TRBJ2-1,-,CASGLETAPYNEQFF,TGTGCCAGCGGTTTAGAGACCGCGCCCTACAATGAGCAGTTCTTC
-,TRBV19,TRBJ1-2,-,CASTLNRSPYGYTF,TGTGCCAGTACCCTCAACAGGTCCCCGTATGGCTACACCTTC
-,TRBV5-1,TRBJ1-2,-,CASSLGGRGIGYTF,TGCGCCAGCAGCTTGGGTGGCAGAGGGATTGGCTACACCTTC
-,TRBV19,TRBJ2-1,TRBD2,CASSISSGGPNEQFF,TGTGCCAGTAGTATCAGTAGCGGGGGCCCAAATGAGCAGTTCTTC
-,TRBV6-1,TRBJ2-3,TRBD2,CASSELAGGPDTQYF,TGTGCCAGCAGTGAACTAGCGGGGGGGCCAGATACGCAGTATTTT
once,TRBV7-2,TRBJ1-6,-,CASSLDSGERAPLHF,TGTGCCAGCAGCTTAGATTCAGGGGAAAGGGCACCCCTCCACTTT
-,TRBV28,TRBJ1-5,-,CASSMTVASGQPQHF,TGTGCCAGCAGTATGACAGTGGCTTCAGGTCAGCCCCAGCATTTT
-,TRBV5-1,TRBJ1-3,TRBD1,CASSIGQGASNTIYF,TGCGCCAGCAGCATCGGACAGGGGGCTTCAAACACCATATATTTT
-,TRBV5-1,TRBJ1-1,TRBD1,CASSLAGGLNTEAFF,TGCGCCAGCAGCTTGGCAGGGGGCCTGAACACTGAAGCTTTCTTT
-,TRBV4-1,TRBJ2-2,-,CASSQLANTGELFF,TGCGCCAGCAGCCAACTAGCGAACACCGGGGAGCTGTTTTTT
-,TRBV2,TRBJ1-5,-,CASEPSASRQPQHF,TGTGCCTCCGAACCGTCCGCGAGCCGGCAGCCCCAGCATTTT
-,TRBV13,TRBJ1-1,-,CASSPSLFRARNEMNTEAFF,TGTGCCAGCAGCCCGAGTCTTTTTAGGGCTCGTAATGAGATGAACACTGAAGCTTTCTTT
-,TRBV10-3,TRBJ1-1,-,CAISFGEDTEAFF,TGTGCCATCAGTTTTGGGGAGGACACTGAAGCTTTCTTT
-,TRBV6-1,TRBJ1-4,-,CASSEAAQNEKLFF,TGTGCCAGCAGTGAAGCGGCCCAGAATGAAAAACTGTTTTTT
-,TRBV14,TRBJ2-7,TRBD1,CASSHRTRGRIGEQYF,TGTGCCAGCAGCCACCGAACGAGGGGGCGAATAGGCGAGCAGTACTTC
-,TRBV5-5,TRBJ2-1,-,CASSFPSDEQFF,TGTGCCAGCAGCTTTCCGTCGGATGAGCAGTTCTTC
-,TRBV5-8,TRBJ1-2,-,CASSSPAGAAVGYTF,TGTGCCAGCAGCTCCCCTGCCGGGGCAGCGGTTGGCTACACCTTC
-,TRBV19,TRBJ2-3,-,CASSTNRRATSTDTQYF,TGTGCCAGTAGTACCAATCGCAGGGCAACTAGCACAGATACGCAGTATTTT
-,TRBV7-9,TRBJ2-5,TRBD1,CASSLVWDRAQETQYF,TGTGCCAGCAGCTTAGTGTGGGACAGGGCCCAAGAGACCCAGTACTTC
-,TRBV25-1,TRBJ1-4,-,CASSRATNEKLFF,TGTGCCAGCAGTAGGGCAACTAATGAAAAACTGTTTTTT
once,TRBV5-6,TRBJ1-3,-,CASSPGGYEGNTIYF,TGTGCCAGCAGCCCCGGGGGATATGAGGGAAACACCATATATTTT
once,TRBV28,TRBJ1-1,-,CASSSHRPANTEAFF,TGTGCCAGCAGTTCTCACCGCCCGGCCAACACTGAAGCTTTCTTT
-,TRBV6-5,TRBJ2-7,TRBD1,CASRRGGGSSYEQYF,TGTGCCAGCAGACGAGGGGGCGGTAGCTCCTACGAGCAGTACTTC